The 26 T cell receptor beta chains below come from one sample, sequenced in a study of control samples from healthy donors and cancer patients. Here immunoSEQ multiplex PCR was the method, and the copy in TCRdb shows in-frame clones only, minus some. The sample has 85,000 to 100,000 clones; 85% to 95% are singletons. The specimen was blood. All receptors come from a man between 18 and 35 years old in good health.

The rearrangement uses TRBV5-1 and TRBJ2-7, with D tentatively TRBD1 or TRBD2 (6 bases each). The germline V gene encodes CDR1 SGHRS and CDR2 YFSETQ. Trimming stripped 1 base from V and 0 bases from J, with 26 bases between. This CDR3 is 20 amino acids long. CDR3 sequence (DNA): TGCGCCAGCAGCTTGAATTATGCAGGGGAGGCGAAAAATAGCTCCTACGAGCAGTACTTC. Protein: CASSLNYAGEAKNSSYEQYF.

V is TRBV9 and J is TRBJ2-1; tentatively, D is TRBD1 (6 bases). The germline V gene encodes CDR1 SGDLS and CDR2 YYNGEE. Trimming left V 7 bases short and J 0 bases short, with 14 bases between. The CDR3 is made up of 15 amino acids. The CDR3 region is CASQTGPSSYNEQFF. The CDR3 DNA reads as TGTGCCAGCCAAACAGGGCCGAGCTCCTACAATGAGCAGTTCTTC.

The J gene is TRBJ2-2, the V gene TRBV19, with TRBD1 matching over 8 bases. CDR1 and CDR2 (germline): LNHDA, SQIVND (reference sequence). Unmatched junction bases numbered 14, after V lost 10 bases and J lost 4 bases. The CDR3 covers 16 residues. CDR3 residues: CATTGTGVMFTGELFF. The CDR3 region has the DNA TGTGCCACAACCGGGACAGGCGTTATGTTCACCGGGGAGCTGTTTTTT.

This clone has a handful of counts. This chain joins TRBV9 and TRBJ1-1; a possible D gene is TRBD1 (6 bases). V was pared by 0 bases and J by 11 bases, with 14 bases between. The CDR3 consists of 13 residues. Per the germline V gene, CDR1 is SGDLS and CDR2 is YYNGEE. The CDR3 region is CASSVDLSGDAFF. CDR3 DNA: TGTGCCAGCAGCGTAGACCTCTCAGGGGACGCTTTCTTT.

This clone was seen once. This chain's CDR3 is CASSLRSSYGYTF. In DNA, the CDR3 is TGTGCCAGTAGTCTCCGATCGTCCTATGGCTACACCTTC. The chain has TRBV19 and TRBJ1-2; no definite D call. The V and J ends lost 5 bases and 4 bases respectively, with 11 bases between them. The germline gives CDR1 LNHDA, CDR2 SQIVND (reference sequence). The CDR3 runs to 13 residues.

The V call is TRBV19, the J call TRBJ2-1, with 10 bases identical to TRBD1. Germline trimming cut 2 bases from V and 14 bases from J; bases unmatched to any gene: 12. The V gene's germline CDR1 is LNHDA and CDR2 SQIVND (reference sequence). CDR3 length: 15 amino acids. CDR3 sequence reads: CASSISPGLGTGEFF. DNA for the CDR3: TGTGCCAGTAGTATATCCCCAGGGCTTGGGACAGGGGAGTTCTTC.

This rearrangement joins TRBV5-5 to TRBJ1-1, with D possibly TRBD1 on 5 matching bases. V lost 1 base and J lost 0, with 10 bases in between. Germline lookup yields CDR1 SGHKS and CDR2 YYEKEE (reference sequence). The CDR3 runs 15 residues. CDR3 DNA: TGTGCCAGCAGCTTGCGGGGCAGAGTGAACACTGAAGCTTTCTTT. The encoded protein is CASSLRGRVNTEAFF.

The chain recombines TRBV5-1 with TRBJ1-1; D not certain. This CDR3 comprises 13 residues. V was pared by 0 bases and J by 1 base, with 4 bases between. Germline V gives CDR1 SGHRS, CDR2 YFSETQ. CDR3 in DNA: TGCGCCAGCAGCTTGGCACAGAACACTGAAGCTTTCTTT. Translation gives CASSLAQNTEAFF.

The chain employs TRBV19 and TRBJ2-6; D gene uncertain. From germline, CDR1 is LNHDA and CDR2 SQIVND (reference sequence). This CDR3 spans 18 amino acids. Deletions cut 0 bases from V and 2 bases from J, with 14 bases between. CDR3 residues: CASSIEGLTRPGANVLTF. CDR3 DNA sequence: TGTGCCAGTAGTATAGAGGGGTTGACCCGCCCTGGGGCCAACGTCCTGACTTTC.

This rearrangement joins TRBV27 to TRBJ1-2; maybe TRBD1 (5 bases). Trimming shortened V by 10 bases and J by 5 bases, and 14 bases separated the two germline ends. The CDR3 covers 12 residues. The germline V gene has CDR1 MNHEY and CDR2 SMNVEV (reference sequence). The CDR3 loop reads CATGGALYGYTF. Written as DNA, the CDR3 is TGTGCCACCGGCGGGGCGTTATATGGCTACACCTTC.

The chain is built from TRBV30 and TRBJ1-3; TRBD1 might be the D (6 bases). This CDR3 is built from 13 residues. Per germline, CDR1 GTSNPN and CDR2 SVGIG (reference sequence). V dropped 5 bases and J dropped 4 bases, with 12 bases sitting between them. The CDR3 is CAWATTGGNTIYF. The CDR3 DNA reads as TGTGCCTGGGCTACCACAGGGGGAAACACCATATATTTT. Variable domain in full (rest from reference TRBV30 and TRBJ1-3): SQTIHQWPATLVQPVGSPLSLECTVEGTSNPNLYWYRQAAGRGLQLLFYSVGIGQISSEVPQNLSASRPQDRQFILSSKKLLLSDSGFYLCAWATTGGNTIYFGEGSWLTVV.

The CDR3 DNA sequence: TGTGCCAGCTCACCTGACAGGGGGGAAACTGGCTACACCTTC. This sequence encodes CASSPDRGETGYTF. This chain links TRBV18 with TRBJ1-2; 9 bases agree with TRBD1. CDR1 is KGHSH, CDR2 LQKENI, per germline. The CDR3 has 14 amino acids. Trimming cost V 3 bases and J 7 bases; bases outside gene matches: 6. The full variable domain, its missing parts supplied by reference TRBV18 and TRBJ1-2, is NAGVMQNPRHLVRRRGQEARLRCSPMKGHSHVYWYRQLPEEGLKFMVYLQKENIIDESGMPKERFSAEFPKEGPSILRIQQVVRGDSAAYFCASSPDRGETGYTFGSGTRLTVV.

The J gene is TRBJ1-6, the V gene TRBV7-2; 8 positions agree with TRBD1. V trimming: 1 base; J trimming: 7 bases; junction bases outside the gene matches: 3. The CDR3 has 15 residues. Germline V gene data show CDR1 as SGHTA and CDR2 as FQGNSA. CDR3 protein: CASSLEGQGNSPLHF. DNA for the CDR3: TGTGCCAGCAGCTTAGAAGGACAGGGCAATTCACCCCTCCACTTT.

V gene TRBV6-6 combines with J gene TRBJ2-1; 12 positions agree with TRBD2. The CDR3 is 17 amino acids. The germline gives CDR1 MNHNY, CDR2 SVGAGI (reference sequence). Unmatched junction bases numbered 7, after V lost 5 bases and J lost 2 bases. CDR3 DNA: TGTGCCAGCAGTCCCCGAGCTAGCGGGGGGGCCTACAATGAGCAGTTCTTC. The encoded protein is CASSPRASGGAYNEQFF.

The CDR3 here is CASSVARDRPYGYTF. Written as DNA, the CDR3 is TGTGCCAGCAGCGTAGCTCGGGACAGACCCTATGGCTACACCTTC. This chain links TRBV9 with TRBJ1-2, with 7 nucleotides matching TRBD1. CDR3 length: 15 residues. V gave up 0 bases and J gave up 4 bases; unmatched junction bases: 6. Germline V gives CDR1 SGDLS, CDR2 YYNGEE.

The chain joins TRBV6-8 to TRBJ1-3, with a weak D call TRBD1 (6 bases). V was shortened by 6 bases and J by 4 bases, with 25 bases between the two germline ends. The CDR3 covers 18 residues. CDR1 is MNHGY and CDR2 is SAAAGT in the germline V gene. The CDR3 sequence is CASRVGGQPLPGGNTIYF. CDR3 in DNA: TGTGCCAGCAGAGTAGGGGGTCAACCTCTCCCCGGAGGAAACACCATATATTTT.

This clone was picked up one time. The J gene is TRBJ1-2, the V gene TRBV6-1; unclear D gene. The CDR3 is 16 amino acids. The V gene lost 1 base and the J gene lost 1 base, with 13 bases spanning the gap. Germline-derived CDR1 and CDR2 are MNHNS and SASEGT. The chain's CDR3 is CASSEGIGSGNYGYTF. The CDR3 region has the DNA TGTGCCAGCAGTGAAGGTATAGGGTCTGGTAACTATGGCTACACCTTC.

This rearrangement joins TRBV7-8 to TRBJ1-4; perhaps TRBD1 as D (6 bases). Germline CDR1 reads SGHVS; CDR2 reads FQNEAQ. Trimming left V 5 bases short and J 4 bases short, with 14 bases between. CDR3 length: 15 residues. CDR3 in DNA: TGTGCCAGCAGCATACGGACAGCCATTAATGAAAAACTGTTTTTT. As protein: CASSIRTAINEKLFF.

This clone was counted once. This chain links TRBV6-1 with TRBJ1-2; possibly TRBD1 for D (5 bases). V was trimmed by 3 bases and J by 6 bases, leaving 20 bases between them. The germline V gene encodes CDR1 MNHNS and CDR2 SASEGT. CDR3 length equals 16 residues. The CDR3 reads CASSDPGKRGEHGYTF. CDR3 bases: TGTGCCAGCAGTGATCCAGGTAAGCGAGGGGAACATGGCTACACCTTC.

This rearrangement joins TRBV2 to TRBJ1-2; D gene unclear. CDR3 length: 13 residues. Germline CDR1 is SNHLY and CDR2 is FYNNEI. V was clipped by 3 bases and J by 3 bases, with 8 bases between them. The CDR3 DNA reads as TGTGCCAGCAGTGATAGGCAGGACTATGGCTACACCTTC. It specifies CASSDRQDYGYTF.

This clone was picked up one time. The chain recombines TRBV4-2 with TRBJ1-1, with a weak D call TRBD1 (6 bases). CDR1 LGHNA and CDR2 YNFKEQ come from the germline V gene. This CDR3 is built from 14 residues. V was shortened by 2 bases and J by 11 bases, with 18 bases between the two germline ends. CDR3 amino acids: CASSQPGTPDEAFF. The DNA for the CDR3 is TGTGCCAGCAGCCAACCCGGGACACCTGATGAGGCTTTCTTT.

The chain recombines TRBV27 with TRBJ1-1; maybe TRBD1 (6 bases). V dropped 2 bases and J dropped 8 bases, with 24 bases sitting between them. Per the germline V gene, CDR1 is MNHEY and CDR2 is SMNVEV (reference sequence). The length of the CDR3 is 17 residues. CDR3 coding DNA: TGTGCCAGCAGTTTAAGAGGGGGTCAGGGAGCTAAATGGGAAGCTTTCTTT. As protein: CASSLRGGQGAKWEAFF.

This chain uses TRBV12-5 with TRBJ2-2; D not certain. Trimming removed 4 bases at V and 1 base at J, with 7 bases between. This CDR3 has 14 amino acids. Germline V gene lookup returns CDR1 LGHNT and CDR2 FRNRAP. The CDR3: CASGSAGNTGELFF. CDR3 DNA sequence: TGTGCTAGTGGTTCCGCAGGGAACACCGGGGAGCTGTTTTTT.

The chain carries TRBV25-1 and TRBJ2-2; 7 bases are a match to TRBD2. Trimming cost V 8 bases and J 8 bases; bases outside gene matches: 8. CDR3 length: 13 residues. The germline V gene encodes CDR1 MGHDK and CDR2 SYGVNS. CDR3 sequence reads: CASVGRGEGELFF. CDR3 DNA sequence: TGTGCCAGCGTAGGGAGGGGCGAGGGGGAGCTGTTTTTT.

This clone occurred once. The chain has TRBV5-1 and TRBJ1-3; TRBD1 matches at 7 bases. Trimming cost V 3 bases and J 0 bases; bases outside gene matches: 6. Germline loops: CDR1 SGHRS, CDR2 YFSETQ. The length of the CDR3 is 16 residues. The CDR3 DNA reads as TGCGCCAGCAGCTGGAGGGACAGCAACTCTGGAAACACCATATATTTT. Amino acids: CASSWRDSNSGNTIYF.

The gene calls are TRBV9 and TRBJ2-2, with a tentative D call TRBD2 (5 bases). The length of the CDR3 is 18 residues. V was shortened by 1 base and J by 0 bases, with 16 bases between the two germline ends. Germline loops: CDR1 SGDLS, CDR2 YYNGEE. The CDR3 spells CASSVSQRADANTGELFF. The CDR3 nucleotides are TGTGCCAGCAGCGTATCGCAGAGGGCGGACGCGAACACCGGGGAGCTGTTTTTT.